Each of the 5 T cell receptor beta chains below was sequenced from the same sample in a study of response to subunit inactivated influenza vaccine. TCRdb reprocessed the RT-PCR reads via MiXCR and lists one record per CDR3 protein. The data show around 520,000 distinct CDR3 sequences, with approximately 10% seen just once and about a tenth held by the top ten. This material consisted of PBMCs from blood, taken on the day of vaccination. The receptors originated from a man aged 45-65 years who received an inactivated influenza vaccine.

This clonotype has more than one count but fewer than ten. V gene TRBV3-1 combines with J gene TRBJ2-5; 7 nucleotides agree with TRBD2. Trimming took 1 base from V and 4 from J; bases not matched to a gene: 0. There are 13 residues in the CDR3. CDR1 and CDR2 from the germline V gene are LGHDT and YNNKEL (reference sequence). The CDR3: CASSQGTRETQYF. CDR3 in DNA: TGTGCCAGCAGCCAAGGGACTAGAGAGACCCAGTACTTC.

The sample holds a few counts of this clonotype. The genes are TRBV20-1 and TRBJ2-7; D is ambiguous. This CDR3 spans 13 amino acids. Germline CDR1 reads DFQATT; CDR2 reads SNEGSKA (reference sequence). Trimming removed 0 bases at V and 0 bases at J, with 6 bases between. CDR3 DNA sequence: TGCAGTGCTAGAGAGGCAGACTCCTACGAGCAGTACTTC. As protein: CSAREADSYEQYF.

This clonotype turned up a few times. The V and J genes are TRBV27 and TRBJ1-1, with D perhaps matching TRBD1 (6 bases). This CDR3 comprises 14 residues. The germline V and J ends were trimmed by 6 bases and 4 bases, with 15 bases remaining between them. Germline V gene data show CDR1 as MNHEY and CDR2 as SMNVEV (reference sequence). The CDR3 region is CASRFQGRATEAFF. The CDR3 DNA is TGTGCCAGCAGGTTTCAGGGGCGGGCCACTGAAGCTTTCTTT.

This clonotype showed up just a few times. This chain uses TRBV3-1 with TRBJ1-3, with D unresolved. In germline, CDR1 is LGHDT, CDR2 YNNKEL (reference sequence). V was clipped by 2 bases and J by 0 bases, with 11 bases between them. The length of the CDR3 is 16 residues. CDR3: CASSQMQVRSGNTIYF. CDR3 DNA: TGTGCCAGCAGCCAAATGCAGGTCCGCTCTGGAAACACCATATATTTT.

This clonotype has just a few counts. This chain links TRBV5-1 with TRBJ2-7; 10 bases fit TRBD2. Losses at the gene ends were 2 bases for V and 2 bases for J; bases not matched to a gene: 4. CDR3 length equals 15 residues. Looked up from germline, CDR1 is SGHRS and CDR2 is YFSETQ. The CDR3 region has the DNA TGCGCCAGCAGCTTCAGCGGGGGGGTAACCTACGAGCAGTACTTC. Translated, it gives CASSFSGGVTYEQYF.